These 23 T cell receptor beta chains came from one sample sequenced in a study of T-cell reconstitution after alpha-beta-depleted transplantation in children. For TCRbeta, the library was prepared with unique molecular identifiers. In TCRdb, the PCR reads were re-called with MiXCR into one record per CDR3 protein. The sample lists 200,000 or so distinct CDR3 sequences; roughly 6% were seen once. The material sequenced was PBMCs, taken before TCRalphabeta/CD19-depleted stem cell transplant. These receptors all come from a girl under two years old with combined immunodeficiency, due to receive a stem cell transplant.

The table lists this clonotype with many counts. The genes are TRBV2 and TRBJ2-1; tentative D call: TRBD2 (5 bases). The V gene lost 6 bases and the J gene lost 16 bases, with 16 bases spanning the gap. CDR1 and CDR2 (germline): SNHLY, FYNNEI. The CDR3 is 11 amino acids. The CDR3 DNA follows: TGTGCCAGCAGCGACCGGGGTAGTGGATTCTTC. Protein sequence: CASSDRGSGFF.

This sequence joins TRBV29-1 and TRBJ2-1, with D uncertain. The ends were cut back, 6 bases at V and 0 bases at J, with 12 bases in the middle. The CDR3 length is 14 residues. Germline CDR1 SQVTM, CDR2 ANQGSEA. CDR3 region: CSVETGGSYNEQFF. The CDR3 coding sequence is TGCAGCGTCGAAACCGGTGGCTCCTACAATGAGCAGTTCTTC.

This clonotype came up many times. The V gene is TRBV7-3, the J gene TRBJ2-3, with D unresolved. Germline V gives CDR1 SGHTA, CDR2 FQGTGA. This CDR3 is 14 amino acids long. The germline V and J ends were trimmed by 3 bases and 3 bases, with 10 bases remaining between them. CDR3 DNA sequence: TGTGCCAGCAGCTTCGGATCCGAAACAGATACGCAGTATTTT. It specifies CASSFGSETDTQYF.

This clonotype was seen repeatedly, ten times or more. The rearrangement links TRBV21-1 to TRBJ1-2. TRBV21-1 is given as a pseudogene. The CDR3 runs to 14 residues. The CDR3 loop reads CASSKDVLPYGYTF. For the CDR3, the DNA is TGTGCCAGCAGCAAAGACGTTCTCCCCTATGGCTACACCTTC.

This clonotype was seen ten or more times. V gene TRBV27 combines with J gene TRBJ2-7; D remains unclear. V was trimmed by 2 bases and J by 3 bases, leaving 11 bases between them. Per the germline V gene, CDR1 is MNHEY and CDR2 is SMNVEV (reference sequence). The CDR3 contains 14 residues. CDR3 loop: CASSLGSDFYEQYF. CDR3 sequence (DNA): TGTGCCAGCAGTTTAGGTTCGGATTTCTACGAGCAGTACTTC.

The table lists this clonotype with many counts. The J gene is TRBJ1-1, the V gene TRBV7-3, with D tentatively TRBD1 (6 bases). Germline V gene sequence: CDR1 SGHTA, CDR2 FQGTGA. This CDR3 spans 12 amino acids. The ends were cut back, 2 bases at V and 10 bases at J, with 11 bases in the middle. The CDR3 DNA sequence: TGTGCCAGCAGCTTACCGGGACAAGGAGCTTTCTTT. It yields the protein CASSLPGQGAFF. The full variable domain, its missing parts supplied by reference TRBV7-3 and TRBJ1-1, is GAGVSQTPSNKVTEKGKYVELRCDPISGHTALYWYRQSLGQGPEFLIYFQGTGAADDSGLPNDRFFAVRPEGSVSTLKIQRTERGDSAVYLCASSLPGQGAFFGQGTRLTVV.

This clonotype was seen at least ten times. The rearrangement uses TRBV7-2 and TRBJ2-2, with TRBD2 identical over 13 bases. The germline CDR1 and CDR2 sequences are SGHTA and FQGNSA. The CDR3 is 15 amino acids. V was clipped by 5 bases and J by 11 bases; unmatched bases: 8. The CDR3 here is CASSRGTSGALELFF. The DNA for the CDR3 is TGTGCCAGCAGCCGAGGGACTAGCGGGGCCTTAGAGCTGTTTTTT. Full variable domain (outside the CDR3, taken from reference TRBV7-2 and TRBJ2-2): GAGVSQSPSNKVTEKGKDVELRCDPISGHTALYWYRQSLGQGLEFLIYFQGNSAPDKSGLPSDRFSAERTGGSVSTLTIQRTQQEDSAVYLCASSRGTSGALELFFGEGSRLTVL.

The chain employs TRBV24-1 and TRBJ2-7; TRBD1 matches at 10 bases. V was pared by 3 bases and J by 3 bases, with 4 bases of the junction left unmatched. CDR1 KGHDR and CDR2 SFDVKD come from the germline V gene. The CDR3 runs 15 residues. CDR3 protein: CATSDAGTGVYEQYF. The CDR3 DNA reads as TGTGCCACCAGTGATGCCGGGACAGGGGTCTACGAGCAGTACTTC.

This clonotype was counted ten times or more. The genes are TRBV6-2 or TRBV6-3 and TRBJ2-7; unclear D gene. Per the germline V gene, CDR1 is MNHEY and CDR2 is SVGEGT. V was shortened by 3 bases and J by 2 bases, with 14 bases between the two germline ends. The CDR3 is 15 amino acids. The CDR3 protein is CASSYSSGNAYEQYF. CDR3 sequence (DNA): TGTGCCAGCAGTTATTCGAGTGGGAACGCCTACGAGCAGTACTTC.

This clonotype was picked up many times. This sequence joins TRBV9 and TRBJ1-1; D is uncertain. The V end lost 5 bases, the J end lost 1 base, and 21 bases lay between the germline ends. There are 17 residues in the CDR3. Germline CDR1 SGDLS, CDR2 YYNGEE. CDR3 in DNA: TGTGCCAGCAGTGACCCGGAGACGGGAGGCGGGAACACTGAAGCTTTCTTT. Translation: CASSDPETGGGNTEAFF.

As for this clonotype: With a much larger clone just one base away, this may be a read error. This chain joins TRBV5-1 and TRBJ2-3; 9 nucleotides line up with TRBD1. The CDR3 contains 14 residues. In germline, CDR1 is SGHRS, CDR2 YFSETQ. Germline trimming cut 7 bases from V and 2 bases from J; bases unmatched to any gene: 5. This chain's CDR3 is CASRQGELTDTQYF. DNA for the CDR3: TGCGCCAGCCGACAGGGGGAGCTCACAGATACGCAGTATTTT.

The sample holds many counts of this clonotype. The rearrangement joins TRBV6-2 or TRBV6-3 to TRBJ2-5; tentative D call: TRBD1 (5 bases). This CDR3 is built from 14 residues. The ends were cut back, 2 bases at V and 2 bases at J, with 9 bases in the middle. From germline, CDR1 is MNHEY and CDR2 SVGEGT. CDR3 in amino acids: CASSYLDTQETQYF. CDR3 bases: TGTGCCAGCAGTTACCTGGACACGCAAGAGACCCAGTACTTC.

Ten or more counts support this clonotype. This chain joins TRBV2 and TRBJ2-2; D is uncertain. Germline V gene lookup returns CDR1 SNHLY and CDR2 FYNNEI. The CDR3 runs to 15 residues. V dropped 6 bases and J dropped 2 bases, with 13 bases sitting between them. CDR3 bases: TGTGCCAGCAGGGCTATCAGAGGTAACACCGGGGAGCTGTTTTTT. Translating it yields CASRAIRGNTGELFF.

There are a few counts of this clonotype. The chain recombines TRBV28 with TRBJ2-1, with D possibly matching TRBD1 (5 bases). The germline CDR1 and CDR2 sequences are MDHEN and SYDVKM. The CDR3 length is 14 residues. V lost 7 bases, J lost 4 bases, and 14 bases lay in between. CDR3: CASTKGPNYNEQFF. The CDR3 nucleotides read TGTGCCAGCACGAAGGGGCCCAATTACAATGAGCAGTTCTTC.

In its sample, this clonotype was seen many times. This chain joins TRBV7-8 and TRBJ1-2, with no clear D. V was trimmed by 1 base and J by 4 bases, leaving 13 bases between them. Germline V CDR1 and CDR2: SGHVS, FQNEAQ. This CDR3 region has 15 residues. CDR3 amino acids: CASSLDGSGFYGYTF. CDR3 sequence (DNA): TGTGCCAGCAGCTTAGATGGATCAGGCTTCTATGGCTACACCTTC. The full variable domain, its missing parts supplied by reference TRBV7-8 and TRBJ1-2, is GAGVSQSPRYKVAKRGQDVALRCDPISGHVSLFWYQQALGQGPEFLTYFQNEAQLDKSGLPSDRFFAERPEGSVSTLKIQRTQQEDSAVYLCASSLDGSGFYGYTFGSGTRLTVV.

In this sample, this clonotype turned up many times. In DNA, the CDR3 is TGCGCCAGCAGCGGGCCGAGGAGCTCCTACAATGAGCAGTTCTTC. Protein product: CASSGPRSSYNEQFF. V gene TRBV4-1 combines with J gene TRBJ2-1; D is ambiguous. Trimming stripped 5 bases from V and 0 bases from J, with 11 bases between. Germline V gives CDR1 MGHRA, CDR2 YSYEKL. CDR3 size: 15 residues.

This clonotype was detected many times. The V gene is TRBV29-1, the J gene TRBJ2-1; D is uncertain. The CDR3 is made up of 15 amino acids. Deletions cut 4 bases from V and 0 bases from J, with 13 bases between. Germline CDR1 and CDR2: SQVTM and ANQGSEA. CDR3 amino acids: CSVVPPLNSYNEQFF. CDR3 sequence (DNA): TGCAGCGTTGTCCCACCCTTGAACTCCTACAATGAGCAGTTCTTC.

This clonotype was recorded at least ten times. The V gene is TRBV7-3, the J gene TRBJ1-4; D is unresolved. Germline V gene data show CDR1 as SGHTA and CDR2 as FQGTGA. V shed 1 base and J shed 7 bases, with 16 bases lying between them. This CDR3 comprises 16 residues. This chain's CDR3 is CASSLKAETELEKLFF. In DNA form, the CDR3 reads TGTGCCAGCAGCTTAAAGGCCGAGACCGAACTTGAAAAACTGTTTTTT.

This clonotype appeared many times. The chain couples TRBV12-3 or TRBV12-4 to TRBJ2-2; no clear D. Trimming removed 2 bases at V and 8 bases at J, with 12 bases between. CDR3 length equals 14 residues. The CDR3 sequence is CASSLHGPGGELFF. The CDR3 region has the DNA TGTGCCAGCAGTTTACACGGACCCGGGGGGGAGCTGTTTTTT.

About this clonotype itself: A single base separates this from a much larger clone, so it may be a read error. V usage is TRBV6-1 and J usage is TRBJ2-1, with 7 bases aligning to TRBD2. V trimming: 7 bases; J trimming: 5 bases; junction bases outside the gene matches: 14. Per germline, CDR1 MNHNS and CDR2 SASEGT. This CDR3 has 16 amino acids. This CDR3 is CASNGWLTGGNNEQFF. The CDR3 bases are TGTGCCAGCAACGGTTGGCTAACGGGAGGTAACAATGAGCAGTTCTTC.

Many counts were recorded for this clonotype. One end of the junction varies from germline; a read error may be responsible. The chain links TRBV12-3 or TRBV12-4 to TRBJ1-5, with D unresolved. This CDR3 has 8 residues. Here the CDR3 reads CASCPRGF. DNA for the CDR3: TGTGCCAGCTGCCCTCGTGGATTT.

At least ten counts were recorded for this clonotype. The chain joins TRBV6-2 or TRBV6-3 to TRBJ2-2; no clear D. Trimming shortened V by 7 bases and J by 6 bases, and 6 bases separated the two germline ends. CDR3 size: 11 residues. Germline loops: CDR1 MNHEY, CDR2 SVGEGT. CDR3: CASIGAGELFF. CDR3 DNA: TGTGCCAGCATAGGAGCCGGGGAGCTGTTTTTT.

This clonotype was picked up many times. This chain uses TRBV15 with TRBJ2-7; perhaps TRBD1 as D (6 bases). Germline V gene data show CDR1 as LNHNV and CDR2 as YYDKDF (reference sequence). Trimming shortened V by 5 bases and J by 3 bases, and 17 bases separated the two germline ends. The CDR3 totals 15 residues. The CDR3 region is CATSGSRDNYYEQYF. Written as DNA, the CDR3 is TGTGCCACCAGCGGTTCCCGGGACAACTACTACGAGCAGTACTTC.